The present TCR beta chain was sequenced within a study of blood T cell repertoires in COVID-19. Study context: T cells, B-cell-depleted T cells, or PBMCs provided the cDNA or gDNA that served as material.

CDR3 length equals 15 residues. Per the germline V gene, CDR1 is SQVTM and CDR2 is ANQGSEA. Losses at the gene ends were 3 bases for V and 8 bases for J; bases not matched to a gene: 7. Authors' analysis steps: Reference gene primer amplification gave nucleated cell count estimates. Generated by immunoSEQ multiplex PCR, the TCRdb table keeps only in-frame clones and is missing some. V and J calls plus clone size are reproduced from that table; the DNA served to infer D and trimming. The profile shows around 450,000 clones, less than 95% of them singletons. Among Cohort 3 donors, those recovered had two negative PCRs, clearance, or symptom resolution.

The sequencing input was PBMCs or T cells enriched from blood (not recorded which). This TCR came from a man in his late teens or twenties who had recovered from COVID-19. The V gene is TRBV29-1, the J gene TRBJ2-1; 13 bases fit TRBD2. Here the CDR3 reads CSVEIGTSGTDEQFF. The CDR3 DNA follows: TGCAGCGTTGAGATCGGGACTAGCGGGACCGATGAGCAGTTCTTC.